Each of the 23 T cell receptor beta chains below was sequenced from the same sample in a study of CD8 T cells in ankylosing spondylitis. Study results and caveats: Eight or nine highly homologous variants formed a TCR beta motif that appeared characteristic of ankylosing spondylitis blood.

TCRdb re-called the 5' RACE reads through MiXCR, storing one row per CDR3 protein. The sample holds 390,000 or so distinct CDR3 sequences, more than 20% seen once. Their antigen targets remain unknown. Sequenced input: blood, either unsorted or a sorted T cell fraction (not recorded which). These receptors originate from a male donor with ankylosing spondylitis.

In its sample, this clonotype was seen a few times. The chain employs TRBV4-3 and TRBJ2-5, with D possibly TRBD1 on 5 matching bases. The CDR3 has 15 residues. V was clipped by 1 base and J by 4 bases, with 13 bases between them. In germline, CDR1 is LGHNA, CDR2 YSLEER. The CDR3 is CASSQGTLRRETQYF. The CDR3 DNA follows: TGCGCCAGCAGCCAAGGGACACTTCGGCGAGAGACCCAGTACTTC.

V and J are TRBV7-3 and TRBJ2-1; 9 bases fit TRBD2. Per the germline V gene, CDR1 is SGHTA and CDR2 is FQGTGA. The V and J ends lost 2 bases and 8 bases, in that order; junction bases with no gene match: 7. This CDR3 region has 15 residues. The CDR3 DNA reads TGTGCCAGCAGCTTATTGGCTAGCGGGACCGATGAGCAGTTCTTC. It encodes CASSLLASGTDEQFF. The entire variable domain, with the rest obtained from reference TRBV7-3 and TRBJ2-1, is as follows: GAGVSQTPSNKVTEKGKYVELRCDPISGHTALYWYRQSLGQGPEFLIYFQGTGAADDSGLPNDRFFAVRPEGSVSTLKIQRTERGDSAVYLCASSLLASGTDEQFFGPGTRLTVL.

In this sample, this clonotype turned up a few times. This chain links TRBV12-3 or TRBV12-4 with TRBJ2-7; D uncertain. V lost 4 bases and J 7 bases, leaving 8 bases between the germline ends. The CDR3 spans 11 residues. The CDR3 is CASSSVREQYF. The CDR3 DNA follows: TGTGCCAGCAGTTCAGTCAGGGAGCAGTACTTC.

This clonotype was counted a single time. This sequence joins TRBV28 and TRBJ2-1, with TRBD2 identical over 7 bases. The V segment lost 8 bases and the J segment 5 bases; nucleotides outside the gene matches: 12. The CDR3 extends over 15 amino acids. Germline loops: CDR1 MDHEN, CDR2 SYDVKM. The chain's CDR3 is CASHNLGTTNNEQFF. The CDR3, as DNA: TGTGCCAGCCATAATCTTGGGACTACCAACAATGAGCAGTTCTTC.

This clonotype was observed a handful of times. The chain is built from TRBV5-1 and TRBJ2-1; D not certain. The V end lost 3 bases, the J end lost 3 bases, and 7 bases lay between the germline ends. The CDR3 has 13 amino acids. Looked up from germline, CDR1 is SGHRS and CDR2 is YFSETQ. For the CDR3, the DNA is TGCGCCAGCAGCTGGGAATACTACAATGAGCAGTTCTTC. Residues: CASSWEYYNEQFF. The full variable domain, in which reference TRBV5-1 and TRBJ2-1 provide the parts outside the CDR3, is KAGVTQTPRYLIKTRGQQVTLSCSPISGHRSVSWYQQTPGQGLQFLFEYFSETQRNKGNFPGRFSGRQFSNSRSEMNVSTLELGDSALYLCASSWEYYNEQFFGPGTRLTVL.

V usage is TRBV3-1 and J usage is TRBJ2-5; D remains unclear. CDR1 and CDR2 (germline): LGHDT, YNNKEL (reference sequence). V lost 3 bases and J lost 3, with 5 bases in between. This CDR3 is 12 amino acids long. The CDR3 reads CASSQTKETQYF. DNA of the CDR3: TGTGCCAGCAGCCAGACCAAAGAGACCCAGTACTTC.

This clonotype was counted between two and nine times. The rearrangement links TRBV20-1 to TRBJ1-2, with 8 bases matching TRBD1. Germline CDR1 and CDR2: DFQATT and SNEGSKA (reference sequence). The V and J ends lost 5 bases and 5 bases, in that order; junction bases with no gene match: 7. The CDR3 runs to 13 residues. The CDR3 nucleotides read TGCAGTGCTGTCGGACAGGGTGGTTATGGCTACACCTTC. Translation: CSAVGQGGYGYTF.

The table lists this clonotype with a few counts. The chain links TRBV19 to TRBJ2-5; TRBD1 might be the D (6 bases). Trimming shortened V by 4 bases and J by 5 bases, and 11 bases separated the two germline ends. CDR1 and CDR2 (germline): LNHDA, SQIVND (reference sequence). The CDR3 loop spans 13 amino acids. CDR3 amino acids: CASSKGVRETQYF. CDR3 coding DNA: TGTGCCAGTAGTAAGGGGGTTCGTGAGACCCAGTACTTC.

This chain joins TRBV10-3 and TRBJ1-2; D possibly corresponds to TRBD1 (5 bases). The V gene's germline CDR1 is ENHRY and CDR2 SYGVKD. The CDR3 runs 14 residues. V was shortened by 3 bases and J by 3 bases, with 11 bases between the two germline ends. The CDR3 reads CAISENRDDYGYTF. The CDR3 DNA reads TGTGCCATCAGTGAAAACCGGGACGACTATGGCTACACCTTC.

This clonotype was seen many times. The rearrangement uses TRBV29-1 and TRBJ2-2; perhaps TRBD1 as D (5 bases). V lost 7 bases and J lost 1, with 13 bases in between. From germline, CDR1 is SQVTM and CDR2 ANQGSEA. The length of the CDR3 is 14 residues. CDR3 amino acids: CSAGQGGNTGELFF. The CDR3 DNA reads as TGCAGCGCTGGTCAGGGCGGGAACACCGGGGAGCTGTTTTTT.

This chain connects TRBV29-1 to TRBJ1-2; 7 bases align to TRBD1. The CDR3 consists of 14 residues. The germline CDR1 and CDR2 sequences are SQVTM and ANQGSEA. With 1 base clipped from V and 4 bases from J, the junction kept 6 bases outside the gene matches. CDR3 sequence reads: CSVEVSQGGYGYTF. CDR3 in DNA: TGCAGCGTTGAAGTTTCTCAGGGGGGCTATGGCTACACCTTC. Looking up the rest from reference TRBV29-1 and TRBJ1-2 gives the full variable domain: SAVISQKPSRDICQRGTSLTIQCQVDSQVTMMFWYRQQPGQSLTLIATANQGSEATYESGFVIDKFPISRPNLTFSTLTVSNMSPEDSSIYLCSVEVSQGGYGYTFGSGTRLTVV.

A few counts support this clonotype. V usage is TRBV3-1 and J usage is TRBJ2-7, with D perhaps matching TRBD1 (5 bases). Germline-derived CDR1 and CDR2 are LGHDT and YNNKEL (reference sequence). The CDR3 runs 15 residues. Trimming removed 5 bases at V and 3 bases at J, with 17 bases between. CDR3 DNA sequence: TGTGCCAGCAGCGTTAGGACATCGGGCTTCTACGAGCAGTACTTC. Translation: CASSVRTSGFYEQYF.

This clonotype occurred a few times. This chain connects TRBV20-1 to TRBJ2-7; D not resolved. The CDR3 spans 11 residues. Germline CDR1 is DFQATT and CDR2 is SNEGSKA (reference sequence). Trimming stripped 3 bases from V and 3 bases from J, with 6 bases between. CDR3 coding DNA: TGCAGTGCTAGTTGGGGCTACGAGCAGTACTTC. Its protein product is CSASWGYEQYF.

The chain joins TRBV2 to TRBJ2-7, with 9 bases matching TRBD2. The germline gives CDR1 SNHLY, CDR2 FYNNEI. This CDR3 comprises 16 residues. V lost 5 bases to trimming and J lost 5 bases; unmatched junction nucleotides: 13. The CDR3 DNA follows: TGTGCCAGCAGTCCAAAGGGACTAGCCGGCTCGAACGAGCAGTACTTC. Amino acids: CASSPKGLAGSNEQYF.

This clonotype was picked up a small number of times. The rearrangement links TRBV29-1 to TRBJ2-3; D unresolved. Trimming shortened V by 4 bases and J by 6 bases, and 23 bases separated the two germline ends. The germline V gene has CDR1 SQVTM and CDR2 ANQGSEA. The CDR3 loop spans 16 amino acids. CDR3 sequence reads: CSVAQRSVSVSDTQYF. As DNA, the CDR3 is TGCAGCGTTGCCCAACGTAGTGTCAGCGTTTCGGATACGCAGTATTTT.

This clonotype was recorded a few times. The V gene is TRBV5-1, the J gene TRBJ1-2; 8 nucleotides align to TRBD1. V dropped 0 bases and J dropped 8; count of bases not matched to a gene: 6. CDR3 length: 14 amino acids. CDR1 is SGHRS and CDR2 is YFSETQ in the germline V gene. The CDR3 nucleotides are TGCGCCAGCAGCTTGGGACAGGGGCCTCGAGGCTACACCTTC. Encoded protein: CASSLGQGPRGYTF.

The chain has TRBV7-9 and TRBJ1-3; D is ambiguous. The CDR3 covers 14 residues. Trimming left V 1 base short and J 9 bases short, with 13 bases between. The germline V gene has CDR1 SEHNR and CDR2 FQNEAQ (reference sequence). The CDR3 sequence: CASSLGWTGGTIYF. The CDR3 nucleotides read TGTGCCAGCAGCTTAGGATGGACCGGCGGCACCATATATTTT.

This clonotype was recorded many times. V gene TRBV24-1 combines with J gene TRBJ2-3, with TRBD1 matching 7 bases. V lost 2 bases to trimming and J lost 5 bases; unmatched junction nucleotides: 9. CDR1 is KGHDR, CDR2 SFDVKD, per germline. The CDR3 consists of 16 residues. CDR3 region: CATSDYPGQKKDTQYF. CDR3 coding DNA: TGTGCCACCAGTGATTATCCGGGACAGAAGAAAGATACGCAGTATTTT.

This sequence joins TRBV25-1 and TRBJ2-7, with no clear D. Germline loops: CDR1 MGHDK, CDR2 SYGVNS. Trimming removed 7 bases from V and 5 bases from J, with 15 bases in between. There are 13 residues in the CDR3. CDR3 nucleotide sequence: TGTGCCAGCACCGCCCTATTAGGCAACGAGCAGTACTTC. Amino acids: CASTALLGNEQYF.

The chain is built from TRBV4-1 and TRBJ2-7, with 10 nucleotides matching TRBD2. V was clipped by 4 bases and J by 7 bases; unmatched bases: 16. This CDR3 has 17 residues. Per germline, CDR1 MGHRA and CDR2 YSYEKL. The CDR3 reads CASSRPTASGSPMEQYF. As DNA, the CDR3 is TGCGCCAGCAGCCGACCGACTGCTAGCGGGAGTCCCATGGAGCAGTACTTC.

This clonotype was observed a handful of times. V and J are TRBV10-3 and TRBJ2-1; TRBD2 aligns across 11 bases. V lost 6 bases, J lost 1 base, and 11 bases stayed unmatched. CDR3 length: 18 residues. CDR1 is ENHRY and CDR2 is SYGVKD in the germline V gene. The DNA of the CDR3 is TGTGCCATCAGCGAGGGTAGCGGGAGGGCCGTTTCCTACAATGAGCAGTTCTTC. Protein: CAISEGSGRAVSYNEQFF.

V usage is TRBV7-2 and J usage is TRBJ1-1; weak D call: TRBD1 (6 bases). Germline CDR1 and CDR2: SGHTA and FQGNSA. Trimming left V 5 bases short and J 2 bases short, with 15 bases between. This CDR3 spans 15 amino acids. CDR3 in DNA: TGTGCCAGCAGCCTAGAACAGGGAGGTAACACTGAAGCTTTCTTT. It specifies CASSLEQGGNTEAFF.

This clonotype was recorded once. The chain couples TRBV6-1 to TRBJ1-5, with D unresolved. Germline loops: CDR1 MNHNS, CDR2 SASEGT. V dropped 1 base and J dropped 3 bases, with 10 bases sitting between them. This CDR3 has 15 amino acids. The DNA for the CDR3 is TGTGCCAGCAGTGAAGGGTCCCTAGACAATCAGCCCCAGCATTTT. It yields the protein CASSEGSLDNQPQHF.